This passage covers 14 T cell receptor beta chains from one sample sequenced in a study of immune evolution from preneoplasia to lung adenocarcinoma. The data were produced by immunoSEQ multiplex PCR, yet TCRdb's version contains in-frame clones alone and is incomplete. The sample lists some 15,000 clones; around nine tenths were seen once. The sample comprised FFPE invasive lung adenocarcinoma tissue. Receptors were obtained from a person aged 70 to 85 with invasive lung adenocarcinoma.

The table lists this clone with a count of one. The chain links TRBV15 to TRBJ2-5, with D uncertain. The germline V and J ends were trimmed by 5 bases and 5 bases, with 9 bases remaining between them. This CDR3 spans 12 amino acids. The germline CDR1 and CDR2 sequences are LNHNV and YYDKDF (reference sequence). The CDR3 spells CATSPSTETQYF. CDR3 bases: TGTGCCACCAGCCCCTCTACGGAGACCCAGTACTTC.

This chain uses TRBV30 with TRBJ1-4, with 7 bases fitting TRBD1. Germline V gene lookup returns CDR1 GTSNPN and CDR2 SVGIG (reference sequence). There are 16 residues in the CDR3. V was pared by 0 bases and J by 5 bases, with 9 bases of the junction left unmatched. The CDR3 DNA reads as TGTGCCTGGAGTGTAAAGAGGGGGACAGTAAATGAAAAACTGTTTTTT. Its translation: CAWSVKRGTVNEKLFF.

The genes are TRBV4-1 and TRBJ1-5, with 10 bases matching TRBD1. The CDR3 is 16 residues long. Per germline, CDR1 MGHRA and CDR2 YSYEKL. The junction had 9 bases not matched to a gene; V was cut back by 1 base and J by 9 bases. Here the CDR3 DNA reads TGCGCCAGCAGCCAAGCCGGGACAGGGGTTTTCTGGCCCCAGCATTTT. It codes for CASSQAGTGVFWPQHF.

The chain recombines TRBV5-4 with TRBJ2-7; 10 nucleotides match TRBD1. Germline CDR1 reads SGHNT; CDR2 reads YYREEE (reference sequence). The CDR3 is made up of 15 amino acids. The V gene end was trimmed by 2 bases and the J gene end by 2 bases; junction bases not matched to a gene: 4. The CDR3, as DNA: TGTGCCAGCAGCTTAGGGACAGGGGAAACCTACGAGCAGTACTTC. Translated, it gives CASSLGTGETYEQYF.

The chain joins TRBV5-1 to TRBJ2-3, with 7 bases that match TRBD2. Germline V lookup: CDR1 SGHRS, CDR2 YFSETQ. V trimming: 3 bases; J trimming: 6 bases; junction bases outside the gene matches: 10. The CDR3 has 15 residues. The DNA for the CDR3 is TGCGCCAGCAGCTCCGGACTAGGTAGGGAGGATACGCAGTATTTT. It codes for CASSSGLGREDTQYF.

This clone was picked up one time. This chain joins TRBV29-1 and TRBJ1-1; D perhaps matches TRBD1 (5 bases). Trimming removed 4 bases from V and 4 bases from J, with 13 bases in between. This CDR3 has 13 amino acids. Germline V lookup: CDR1 SQVTM, CDR2 ANQGSEA. The CDR3 region is CSVGGGTGTEAFF. As DNA, the CDR3 is TGCAGCGTTGGCGGAGGGACGGGCACTGAAGCTTTCTTT.

The chain joins TRBV5-1 to TRBJ1-2; 8 bases fit TRBD1. The CDR3 consists of 15 residues. Germline V gene lookup returns CDR1 SGHRS and CDR2 YFSETQ. V lost 0 bases, J lost 4 bases, and 5 bases stayed unmatched. CDR3 sequence (DNA): TGCGCCAGCAGCTTGGATGGACAGGGTATCTATGGCTACACCTTC. Protein product: CASSLDGQGIYGYTF.

The chain combines TRBV19 with TRBJ1-5; D might be TRBD1 (6 bases). V was trimmed by 5 bases and J by 4 bases, leaving 12 bases between them. This CDR3 spans 14 amino acids. Germline CDR1 is LNHDA and CDR2 is SQIVND (reference sequence). The DNA for the CDR3 is TGTGCCAGTAGTTTAACAGGGCGTAATCAGCCCCAGCATTTT. Translation: CASSLTGRNQPQHF.

This rearrangement joins TRBV11-2 to TRBJ2-2, with D uncertain. CDR3 length: 13 amino acids. V was trimmed by 3 bases and J by 7 bases, leaving 9 bases between them. CDR1 SGHAT and CDR2 FQNNGV come from the germline V gene. The CDR3 protein is CASSFDLSGELFF. The CDR3 nucleotides are TGTGCCAGCAGCTTCGATTTGAGCGGGGAGCTGTTTTTT.

The rearrangement uses TRBV7-9 and TRBJ2-7; 9 bases are shared with TRBD1. V gave up 5 bases and J gave up 7 bases; unmatched junction bases: 3. The CDR3 is 12 amino acids. Germline lookup yields CDR1 SEHNR and CDR2 FQNEAQ (reference sequence). For the CDR3, the DNA is TGTGCCAGCAGCCGGGGACAGGGAGAGCAGTACTTC. It translates to CASSRGQGEQYF.

This clone came up a few times. The chain recombines TRBV7-9 with TRBJ1-4; 9 nucleotides agree with TRBD1. With 1 base clipped from V and 8 bases from J, the junction kept 14 bases outside the gene matches. There are 18 residues in the CDR3. Per germline, CDR1 SEHNR and CDR2 FQNEAQ (reference sequence). The CDR3 nucleotides read TGTGCCAGCAGCTTAGGGACCGTAGCCGGGACAGGGAGCGAAAAACTGTTTTTT. It translates to CASSLGTVAGTGSEKLFF.

The chain links TRBV18 to TRBJ2-7; 10 positions match TRBD1. The CDR3 has 15 amino acids. CDR1 is KGHSH and CDR2 is LQKENI in the germline V gene. Trimming removed 6 bases from V and 6 bases from J; junction bases left unmatched: 11. CDR3 protein: CASSPGQGIYSEQYF. As DNA, the CDR3 is TGTGCCAGCTCCCCGGGACAGGGGATTTACTCCGAGCAGTACTTC.

This sequence joins TRBV10-2 and TRBJ2-3; a weak D match, TRBD2 (6 bases). Trimming took 6 bases from V and 0 from J, leaving 16 bases between them. CDR1 and CDR2 (germline): WSHSY, SAAADI. The CDR3 runs to 16 residues. CDR3 nucleotides: TGCGCCAGCAGGCTCCCGGGCGGGACCAGCACAGATACGCAGTATTTT. Translation: CASRLPGGTSTDTQYF.

This clone was seen just once. The chain links TRBV29-1 to TRBJ2-7; D perhaps matches TRBD1 (5 bases). Trimming pared 6 bases from V and 3 bases from J, leaving 9 bases between. CDR3 length: 11 amino acids. The germline gives CDR1 SQVTM, CDR2 ANQGSEA. The CDR3 sequence is CSVADSYEQYF. The CDR3 DNA follows: TGCAGCGTCGCAGACAGCTACGAGCAGTACTTC.